This is a list of T cell receptor beta chains from one sample in a study of T cell responses to AZD1222 COVID-19 vaccine. Repertoires were generated with immunoSEQ multiplex PCR, while TCRdb's copy carries only in-frame clones and drops some. This sample yields about 110,000 clones, of which around 94% are seen a single time; under 2.5% belongs to the top ten. The input for sequencing was peripheral blood, taken on day 0 of AZD1222 vaccination. The receptors stem from an adult in good health. Each CDR3 is given with its conserved first and last residue. Fields, in order: J gene, D gene, V gene, clone size, CDR3 DNA, CDR3 protein. A D gene is named only where the DNA matches it firmly. Size is stated for part of the rows, as once, few or many counts, or as a class when the clone is expanded.

J: TRBJ1-3; D: .; V: TRBV7-6; size: .; DNA: TGTGCCAGCAGCCCCAGGTCGGCAGCTAACTCTGGAAACACCATATATTTT; CDR3: CASSPRSAANSGNTIYF
J: TRBJ2-1; D: .; V: TRBV27; size: .; DNA: TGTGCCAGCAGTCTTGCAGTAAACTGGGGGAATAATGAGCAGTTCTTC; CDR3: CASSLAVNWGNNEQFF
J: TRBJ1-3; D: .; V: TRBV19; size: .; DNA: TGTGCCTGCAGCGCGTTCTCTGGAAACACCATATATTTT; CDR3: CACSAFSGNTIYF
J: TRBJ2-2; D: .; V: TRBV11-3; size: .; DNA: TGTGCCAGCAGCCAGTCAAGAGGAACCGGGGAGCTGTTTTTT; CDR3: CASSQSRGTGELFF
J: TRBJ1-1; D: TRBD1; V: TRBV10-3; size: .; DNA: TGTGCCATCAGTGGGACAGGTGGGACTGAAGCTTTCTTT; CDR3: CAISGTGGTEAFF
J: TRBJ2-7; D: TRBD1; V: TRBV10-3; size: .; DNA: TGTGCCACGACTACGGGACAGGAAACCTACGAGCAGTACTTC; CDR3: CATTTGQETYEQYF
J: TRBJ1-6; D: .; V: TRBV30; size: .; DNA: TGTGCCTGGAGCCGGGACCTACTAAATTCACCCCTCCACTTT; CDR3: CAWSRDLLNSPLHF
J: TRBJ1-4; D: TRBD1; V: TRBV15; size: .; DNA: TGTGCCACCAGCAAGGGGACAGTTCCCGAAAAACTGTTTTTT; CDR3: CATSKGTVPEKLFF
J: TRBJ2-5; D: TRBD2; V: TRBV2; size: .; DNA: TGTGCCAGCAGCCACGAGGGCGCGGGAGTGGAAGAGACCCAGTACTTC; CDR3: CASSHEGAGVEETQYF
J: TRBJ1-2; D: .; V: TRBV12-3/TRBV12-4; size: .; DNA: TGTGCCAGCAGCCTTATAGAGGCTAATGGCTACACCTTC; CDR3: CASSLIEANGYTF
J: TRBJ1-2; D: .; V: TRBV3-1/TRBV3-2; size: .; DNA: TGTGCCAGCAGCCAAGATCAGGGATTTGGCTACACCTTC; CDR3: CASSQDQGFGYTF
J: TRBJ1-2; D: .; V: TRBV19; size: .; DNA: TGTGCCAGTAGCCAACCGGGGGTAGTTAACTATGGCTACACCTTC; CDR3: CASSQPGVVNYGYTF
J: TRBJ1-1; D: .; V: TRBV10-1; size: .; DNA: TGCGCCAGCAGTGATGGGGTAGTGAACACTGAAGCTTTCTTT; CDR3: CASSDGVVNTEAFF
J: TRBJ1-5; D: .; V: TRBV6-5; size: .; DNA: TGTGCCAGCAGATCGGGGAGTACTCAGCCCCAGCATTTT; CDR3: CASRSGSTQPQHF
J: TRBJ2-7; D: TRBD2; V: TRBV6-5; size: .; DNA: TGTGCCAGCAGGCAAACTAGCGGGAGGGCCATGGAGCAGTACTTC; CDR3: CASRQTSGRAMEQYF
J: TRBJ1-3; D: TRBD1; V: TRBV7-2; size: .; DNA: TGTGCCAGCAGCTTTGGGACAGGGGTGGGAAACACCATATATTTT; CDR3: CASSFGTGVGNTIYF
J: TRBJ1-1; D: .; V: TRBV7-3; size: .; DNA: TGTGCCAGCAGCTTAAAGTGGGACACTGAAGCTTTCTTT; CDR3: CASSLKWDTEAFF
J: TRBJ2-3; D: TRBD2; V: TRBV4-1; size: .; DNA: TGCGCCAGCAGCCAAGTGATAGCGGGGAGCACAGATACGCAGTATTTT; CDR3: CASSQVIAGSTDTQYF
J: TRBJ1-3; D: .; V: TRBV12-5; size: .; DNA: TGTGCTAGTGGAGAACCGCTGAGCTCTGGAAACACCATATATTTT; CDR3: CASGEPLSSGNTIYF
J: TRBJ1-1; D: .; V: TRBV6-5; size: .; DNA: TGTGCCAGCACTGGACACGCGAACACTGAAGCTTTCTTT; CDR3: CASTGHANTEAFF
J: TRBJ1-2; D: .; V: TRBV6-1; size: .; DNA: TGTGCCAGCAGTGACCTCGTCGGTGGGGGACTTACTAACTATGGCTACACCTTC; CDR3: CASSDLVGGGLTNYGYTF
J: TRBJ2-1; D: .; V: TRBV6-5; size: .; DNA: TGTGCCAGCCTGGAGTTATCACCCCATGAGCAGTTCTTC; CDR3: CASLELSPHEQFF
J: TRBJ1-2; D: .; V: TRBV28; size: few; DNA: TGTGCCAGCAGTTTAACGACGGATCGTTATGGCTACACCTTC; CDR3: CASSLTTDRYGYTF
J: TRBJ1-3; D: .; V: TRBV12-5; size: .; DNA: TGTGCTAGTGGTTTGATTAATAGTAGGGTAGACACCATATATTTT; CDR3: CASGLINSRVDTIYF
J: TRBJ2-1; D: .; V: TRBV6-4; size: .; DNA: TGTGCCAGCAGTGTCCTCCCAGGGGACAATGAGCAGTTCTTC; CDR3: CASSVLPGDNEQFF
J: TRBJ1-2; D: TRBD1; V: TRBV29-1; size: .; DNA: TGCAGCGTTGAGGAGGGACAGGGGGCGTTCTATGGCTACACCTTC; CDR3: CSVEEGQGAFYGYTF
J: TRBJ1-3; D: .; V: TRBV10-3; size: .; DNA: TGTGCCATCAGTGAGTCTGGATCTGGAAACACCATATATTTT; CDR3: CAISESGSGNTIYF
J: TRBJ1-3; D: .; V: TRBV5-4; size: .; DNA: TGTGCCAGCAGCTCGGGACAACTCGAAAACACCATATATTTT; CDR3: CASSSGQLENTIYF
J: TRBJ1-2; D: .; V: TRBV29-1; size: .; DNA: TGCAGCGTTGAAGGGACAGCCAACTATGGCTACACCTTC; CDR3: CSVEGTANYGYTF
J: TRBJ1-5; D: .; V: TRBV7-2; size: .; DNA: TGTGCCAGCAGCCGTACCGGACGTGGCAATCAGCCCCAGCATTTT; CDR3: CASSRTGRGNQPQHF
J: TRBJ2-7; D: .; V: TRBV5-8; size: .; DNA: TGTGCCAGCAGCTTGTTAAGTACGTCCTGGAGGGGAGCGTTTTACGAGCAGTACTTC; CDR3: CASSLLSTSWRGAFYEQYF
J: TRBJ1-1; D: .; V: TRBV19; size: .; DNA: TGTGCCAGTAAACAGATGAACACTGAAGCTTTCTTT; CDR3: CASKQMNTEAFF
J: TRBJ1-3; D: .; V: TRBV29-1; size: .; DNA: TGCAGCGTTGCAAGAGGGACCAGCTCTGGAAACACCATATATTTT; CDR3: CSVARGTSSGNTIYF
J: TRBJ2-7; D: .; V: TRBV12-3/TRBV12-4; size: .; DNA: TGTGCCAGCAGTTTTTGGAACGAGCAGTACTTC; CDR3: CASSFWNEQYF
J: TRBJ1-5; D: .; V: TRBV19; size: .; DNA: TGTGCCTCGCGAACCCGCAGGGGCAATCAGCCCCAGCATTTT; CDR3: CASRTRRGNQPQHF
J: TRBJ1-4; D: .; V: TRBV27; size: .; DNA: TGTGCCAGCAGCCATCAGGGGTTGACTAATGAAAAACTGTTTTTT; CDR3: CASSHQGLTNEKLFF
J: TRBJ1-5; D: .; V: TRBV6-4; size: .; DNA: TGTGCCAGCAGTGACCTTCTCAAAGGGGATCAGCCCCAGCATTTT; CDR3: CASSDLLKGDQPQHF
J: TRBJ2-3; D: TRBD1; V: TRBV2; size: .; DNA: TGTGCCAGCAGTCGGACAGGGGCTAGCACAGATACGCAGTATTTT; CDR3: CASSRTGASTDTQYF
J: TRBJ1-6; D: TRBD1; V: TRBV7-2; size: .; DNA: TGTGCCAGCAGCCCACAGGGGTATTCACCCCTCCACTTT; CDR3: CASSPQGYSPLHF
J: TRBJ1-2; D: TRBD1; V: TRBV6-4; size: .; DNA: TGTGCCAGCAGTGGCTGGACAGGGGATGACTATGGCTACACCTTC; CDR3: CASSGWTGDDYGYTF
J: TRBJ2-5; D: .; V: TRBV19; size: .; DNA: TGTGCCAGTAGTATAGATGGCGGAGAAGAGACCCAGTACTTC; CDR3: CASSIDGGEETQYF
J: TRBJ2-7; D: .; V: TRBV12-3/TRBV12-4; size: .; DNA: TGTGCCAGCAGTTTAGGGGAAGCCTACGAGCAGTACTTC; CDR3: CASSLGEAYEQYF
J: TRBJ1-1; D: .; V: TRBV28; size: .; DNA: TGTGCCAGCAGTCCAGCGGGGACGGACTGGAACACTGAAGCTTTCTTT; CDR3: CASSPAGTDWNTEAFF
J: TRBJ1-1; D: .; V: TRBV27; size: .; DNA: TGTGCCAGCAGTTTAACCGGGGTCTCCGCTGGGACTGAAGCTTTCTTT; CDR3: CASSLTGVSAGTEAFF